Each of the 7 T cell receptor beta chains below was sequenced from the same sample in a study of CD8 T cells in ankylosing spondylitis. TCRdb re-called the 5' RACE reads through MiXCR, storing one row per CDR3 protein. The repertoire holds roughly 97,000 distinct CDR3 sequences, with 8% to 10% as singletons. The sequenced sample was blood, either unsorted or a sorted T cell fraction (not recorded which). These receptors originate from a male donor with ankylosing spondylitis or in good health (not recorded which).

V usage is TRBV29-1 and J usage is TRBJ1-1; perhaps TRBD1 as D (5 bases). Trimming pared 7 bases from V and 4 bases from J, leaving 19 bases between. There are 14 residues in the CDR3. The germline gives CDR1 SQVTM, CDR2 ANQGSEA. The CDR3 nucleotides read TGCAGCGGTTTGAGGAGGGGTGAGGGCACTGAAGCTTTCTTT. Amino acid sequence: CSGLRRGEGTEAFF. The full variable domain, with the rest looked up from reference TRBV29-1 and TRBJ1-1, is SAVISQKPSRDICQRGTSLTIQCQVDSQVTMMFWYRQQPGQSLTLIATANQGSEATYESGFVIDKFPISRPNLTFSTLTVSNMSPEDSSIYLCSGLRRGEGTEAFFGQGTRLTVV.

The rearrangement uses TRBV7-9 and TRBJ2-2, with 8 bases aligning to TRBD1. Germline V CDR1 and CDR2: SEHNR, FQNEAQ (reference sequence). V lost 7 bases and J lost 5; bases outside the gene matches: 9. The CDR3 spans 15 residues. The CDR3: CASIPGQGWTGELFF. The CDR3 DNA is TGTGCCAGCATCCCCGGACAGGGTTGGACCGGGGAGCTGTTTTTT.

The table lists this clonotype with many counts. V and J are TRBV5-1 and TRBJ2-3; 9 bases line up with TRBD2. Losses at the gene ends were 0 bases for V and 4 bases for J; bases not matched to a gene: 9. Germline-derived CDR1 and CDR2 are SGHRS and YFSETQ. This CDR3 is built from 17 residues. As DNA, the CDR3 is TGCGCCAGCAGCTTGGTAGGCGGGAGGGCCCCCCCAGATACGCAGTATTTT. This sequence encodes CASSLVGGRAPPDTQYF.

The chain couples TRBV10-3 to TRBJ2-5; possibly TRBD2 for D (6 bases). The germline CDR1 and CDR2 sequences are ENHRY and SYGVKD. Between the trimmed V and J ends, which lost 3 bases and 5 bases, there was a span of 10 bases. This CDR3 comprises 13 residues. The CDR3 DNA sequence: TGTGCCATCAGTGATGGAGGGGTGGAGACCCAGTACTTC. This sequence encodes CAISDGGVETQYF.

This clonotype was observed at least ten times. This sequence joins TRBV10-2 and TRBJ2-7; possibly TRBD1 or TRBD2 for D (6 bases each). Germline V gene data show CDR1 as WSHSY and CDR2 as SAAADI. Trimming took off 6 bases at V and 3 bases at J, with 24 bases between the two ends. The CDR3 runs 17 residues. CDR3 amino acids: CASRNQTLWGAYYEQYF. The CDR3 nucleotides read TGCGCCAGCAGAAATCAAACCCTATGGGGGGCCTACTACGAGCAGTACTTC.

This clonotype was counted ten times or more. The chain joins TRBV25-1 to TRBJ2-1, with D perhaps matching TRBD2 (6 bases). Trimming left V 3 bases short and J 0 bases short, with 6 bases between. CDR3 length equals 14 residues. From germline, CDR1 is MGHDK and CDR2 SYGVNS. The CDR3 here is CASSERGSYNEQFF. In nucleotides, the CDR3 is TGTGCCAGCAGTGAGCGGGGCTCCTACAATGAGCAGTTCTTC.

This clonotype occurred many times. V and J are TRBV18 and TRBJ1-4; D is possibly TRBD1 (5 bases). The germline V gene encodes CDR1 KGHSH and CDR2 LQKENI. The ends were cut back, 4 bases at V and 0 bases at J, with 15 bases in the middle. This CDR3 region has 17 residues. The CDR3 DNA follows: TGTGCCAGCTCACAAACGATCAGGGACCCAACTAATGAAAAACTGTTTTTT. It specifies CASSQTIRDPTNEKLFF.